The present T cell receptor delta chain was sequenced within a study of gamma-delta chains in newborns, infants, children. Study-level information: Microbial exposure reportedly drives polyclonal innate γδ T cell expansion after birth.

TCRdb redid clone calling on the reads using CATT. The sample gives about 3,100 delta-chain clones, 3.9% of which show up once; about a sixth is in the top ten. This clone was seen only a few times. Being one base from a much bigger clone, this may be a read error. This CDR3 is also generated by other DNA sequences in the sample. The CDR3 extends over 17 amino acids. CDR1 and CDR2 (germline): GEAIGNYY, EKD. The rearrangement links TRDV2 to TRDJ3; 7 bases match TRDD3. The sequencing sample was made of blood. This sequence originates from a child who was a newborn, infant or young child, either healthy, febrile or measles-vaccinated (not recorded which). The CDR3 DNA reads TGTGCCTGTGTTCCAGTGGGGGACTCCTGGGACACCCGACAGATGTTTTTT. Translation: CACVPVGDSWDTRQMFF.